This entry is about one T cell receptor (beta chain). The target antigen is unknown. Here immunoSEQ multiplex PCR was the method, and the copy in TCRdb shows in-frame clones only, minus some. The sample lists some 140,000 clones, approximately 90% seen once, with 1.5% to 2% in the top ten. The data were taken from a study of T cell responses to AZD1222 COVID-19 vaccine. About the study: Whether given at about 4 or about 12 weeks, second doses were pooled. Whole-study results and caveats: Scientists sampled the repertoires only once the peak T cell response had passed. Spike-specific TCR breadth and depth grew following two AZD1222 doses. Clonal diversity may have been underestimated in mostly white British donors.

Per germline, CDR1 SGHAT and CDR2 FQNNGV. The CDR3 is 15 residues long. V gave up 0 bases and J gave up 7 bases, with 10 bases separating them. The clonotype originates from an adult in good health. Sequenced material: peripheral blood, taken on day 0 of AZD1222 vaccination. The genes are TRBV11-2 and TRBJ1-6; no definite D call. The CDR3 protein is CASSLEFTENSPLHF. The DNA for the CDR3 is TGTGCCAGCAGCTTAGAATTCACAGAGAATTCACCCCTCCACTTT.